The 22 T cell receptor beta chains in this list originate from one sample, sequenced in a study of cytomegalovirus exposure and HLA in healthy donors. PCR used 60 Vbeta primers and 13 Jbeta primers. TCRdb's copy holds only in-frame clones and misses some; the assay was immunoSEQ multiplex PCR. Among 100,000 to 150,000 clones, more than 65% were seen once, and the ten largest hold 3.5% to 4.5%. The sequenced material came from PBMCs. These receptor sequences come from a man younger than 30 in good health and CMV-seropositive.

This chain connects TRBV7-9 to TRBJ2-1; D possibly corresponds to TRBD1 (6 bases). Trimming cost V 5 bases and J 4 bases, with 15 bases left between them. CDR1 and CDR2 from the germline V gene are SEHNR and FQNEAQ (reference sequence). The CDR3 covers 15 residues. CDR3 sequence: CASSHIFGQYNEQFF. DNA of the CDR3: TGTGCCAGCAGCCATATCTTTGGACAGTACAATGAGCAGTTCTTC.

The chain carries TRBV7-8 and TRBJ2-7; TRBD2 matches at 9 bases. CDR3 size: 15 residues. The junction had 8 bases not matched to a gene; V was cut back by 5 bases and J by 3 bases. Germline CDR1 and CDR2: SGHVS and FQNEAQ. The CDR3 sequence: CASSPSRGGDYEQYF. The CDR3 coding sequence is TGTGCCAGCAGCCCATCGCGGGGGGGGGACTACGAGCAGTACTTC.

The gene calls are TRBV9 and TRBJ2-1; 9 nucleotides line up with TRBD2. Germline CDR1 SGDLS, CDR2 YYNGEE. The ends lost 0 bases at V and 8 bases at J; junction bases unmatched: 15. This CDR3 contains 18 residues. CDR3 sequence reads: CASSVDPSGILRLDEQFF. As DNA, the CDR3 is TGTGCCAGCAGCGTAGATCCTAGCGGGATTCTAAGATTGGATGAGCAGTTCTTC.

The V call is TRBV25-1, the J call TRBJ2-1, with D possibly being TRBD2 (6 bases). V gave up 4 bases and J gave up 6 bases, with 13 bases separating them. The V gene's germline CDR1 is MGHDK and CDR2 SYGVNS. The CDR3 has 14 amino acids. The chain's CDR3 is CASSGAGRGNEQFF. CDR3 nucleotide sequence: TGTGCCAGCAGTGGGGCGGGAAGAGGCAATGAGCAGTTCTTC.

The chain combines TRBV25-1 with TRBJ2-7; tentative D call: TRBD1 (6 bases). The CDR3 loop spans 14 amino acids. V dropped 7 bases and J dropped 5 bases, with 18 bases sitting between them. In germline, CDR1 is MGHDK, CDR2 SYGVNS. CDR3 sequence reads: CASTDQGQSHEQYF. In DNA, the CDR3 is TGTGCCAGCACCGACCAGGGACAATCCCACGAGCAGTACTTC.

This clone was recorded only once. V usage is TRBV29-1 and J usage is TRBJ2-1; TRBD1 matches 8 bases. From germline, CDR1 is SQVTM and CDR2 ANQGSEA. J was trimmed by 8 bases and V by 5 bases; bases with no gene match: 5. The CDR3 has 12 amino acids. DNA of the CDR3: TGCAGCGTTACTGGACAGGGTGATGAGCAGTTCTTC. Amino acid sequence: CSVTGQGDEQFF.

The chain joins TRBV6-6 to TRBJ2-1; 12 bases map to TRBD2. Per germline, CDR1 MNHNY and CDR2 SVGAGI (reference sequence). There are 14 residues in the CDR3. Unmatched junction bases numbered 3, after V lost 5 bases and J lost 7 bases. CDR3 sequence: CASSGLAGQNEQFF. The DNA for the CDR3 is TGTGCCAGCAGTGGACTAGCGGGGCAGAATGAGCAGTTCTTC.

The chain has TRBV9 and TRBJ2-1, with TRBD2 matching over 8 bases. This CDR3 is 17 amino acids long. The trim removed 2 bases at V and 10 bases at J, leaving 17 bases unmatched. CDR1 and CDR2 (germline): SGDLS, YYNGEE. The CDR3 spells CASSVVWSGTSLAEQFF. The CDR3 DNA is TGTGCCAGCAGCGTGGTTTGGTCCGGGACTAGTTTGGCGGAGCAGTTCTTC.

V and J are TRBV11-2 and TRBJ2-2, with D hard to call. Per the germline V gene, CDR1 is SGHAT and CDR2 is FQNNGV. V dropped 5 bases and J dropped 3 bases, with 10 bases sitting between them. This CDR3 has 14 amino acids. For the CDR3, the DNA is TGTGCCAGCAGCCATCAGAGGTACACCGGGGAGCTGTTTTTT. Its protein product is CASSHQRYTGELFF.

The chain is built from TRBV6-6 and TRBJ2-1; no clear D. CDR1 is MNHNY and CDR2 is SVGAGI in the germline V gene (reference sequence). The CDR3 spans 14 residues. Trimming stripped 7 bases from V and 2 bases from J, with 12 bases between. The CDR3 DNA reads TGTGCCAGCAATTCAGGATCCCCCTACAATGAGCAGTTCTTC. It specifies CASNSGSPYNEQFF.

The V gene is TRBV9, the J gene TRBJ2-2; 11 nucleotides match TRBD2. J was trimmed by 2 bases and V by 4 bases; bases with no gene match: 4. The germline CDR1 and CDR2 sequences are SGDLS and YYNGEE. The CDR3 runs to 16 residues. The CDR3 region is CASSPRLAGNTGELFF. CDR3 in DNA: TGTGCCAGCAGCCCCCGACTAGCGGGAAACACCGGGGAGCTGTTTTTT.

CDR3 in DNA: TGCGCCAGCAGCCAAAATCAGGGTGCGGACGGGGAGCTGTTTTTT. Its protein product is CASSQNQGADGELFF. The rearrangement links TRBV4-3 to TRBJ2-2; D might be TRBD1 (5 bases). V was clipped by 2 bases and J by 7 bases, with 14 bases between them. CDR3 length equals 15 residues. Germline assignment: CDR1 LGHNA and CDR2 YSLEER.

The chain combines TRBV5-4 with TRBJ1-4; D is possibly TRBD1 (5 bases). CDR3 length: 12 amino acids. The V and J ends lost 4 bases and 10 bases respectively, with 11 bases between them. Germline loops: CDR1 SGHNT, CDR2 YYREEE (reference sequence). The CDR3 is CASSPLRGKLFF. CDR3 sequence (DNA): TGTGCCAGCAGCCCTCTAAGGGGAAAACTGTTTTTT. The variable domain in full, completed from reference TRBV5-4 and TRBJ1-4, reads ETGVTQSPTHLIKTRGQQVTLRCSSQSGHNTVSWYQQALGQGPQFIFQYYREEENGRGNFPPRFSGLQFPNYSSELNVNALELDDSALYLCASSPLRGKLFFGSGTQLSVL.

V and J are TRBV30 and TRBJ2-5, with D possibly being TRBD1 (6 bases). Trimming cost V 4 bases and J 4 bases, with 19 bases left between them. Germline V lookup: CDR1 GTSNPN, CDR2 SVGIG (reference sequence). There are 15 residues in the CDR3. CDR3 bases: TGTGCCTGGACCAGGGGCCAGACCCGAGGAGAGACCCAGTACTTC. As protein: CAWTRGQTRGETQYF.

The DNA of the CDR3 is TGTGCCAGCAGCCCGGGACAGTCCTACGAGCAGTACTTC. It is translated as CASSPGQSYEQYF. The chain links TRBV5-4 to TRBJ2-5, with 7 nucleotides matching TRBD1. Gene TRBJ2-7 matches the end of the DNA better, so the J call may be wrong. The CDR3 consists of 13 residues. From germline, CDR1 is SGHNT and CDR2 YYREEE (reference sequence).

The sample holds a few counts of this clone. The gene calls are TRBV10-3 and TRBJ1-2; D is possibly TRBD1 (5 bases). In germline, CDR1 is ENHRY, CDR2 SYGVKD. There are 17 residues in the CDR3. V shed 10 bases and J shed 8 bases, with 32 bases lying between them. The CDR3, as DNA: TGTGCCACCGCTGTGGGCGGGGCCGGCGCTATCCAAGTGGGCTACACCTTC. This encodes CATAVGGAGAIQVGYTF.

The CDR3 region has the DNA TGTGCCGTCTCTAGAGATTTAAACAATGAGCAGTTCTTC. Translated: CAVSRDLNNEQFF. This chain joins TRBV6-5 and TRBJ2-1; unclear D gene. Trimming left V 11 bases short and J 5 bases short, with 16 bases between. The CDR3 extends over 13 amino acids. CDR1 MNHEY and CDR2 SVGAGI come from the germline V gene.

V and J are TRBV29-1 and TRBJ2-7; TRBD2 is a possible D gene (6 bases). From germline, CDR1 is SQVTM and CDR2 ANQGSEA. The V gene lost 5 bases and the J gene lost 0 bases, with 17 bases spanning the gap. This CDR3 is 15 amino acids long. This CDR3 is CSVQVGTGLSYEQYF. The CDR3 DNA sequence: TGCAGCGTTCAAGTCGGGACTGGACTCTCCTACGAGCAGTACTTC.

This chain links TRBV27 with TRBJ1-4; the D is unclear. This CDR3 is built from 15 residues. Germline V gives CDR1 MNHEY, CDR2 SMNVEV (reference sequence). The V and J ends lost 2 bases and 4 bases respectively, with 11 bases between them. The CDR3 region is CASSLTRQVNEKLFF. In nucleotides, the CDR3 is TGTGCCAGCAGTTTAACGAGACAAGTTAATGAAAAACTGTTTTTT.

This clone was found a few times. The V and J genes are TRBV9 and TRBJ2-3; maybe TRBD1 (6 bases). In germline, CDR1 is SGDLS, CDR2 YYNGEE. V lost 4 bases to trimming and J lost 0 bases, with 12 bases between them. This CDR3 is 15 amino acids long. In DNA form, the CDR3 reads TGTGCCAGCAGCACCCAGGGGTACAGCACAGATACGCAGTATTTT. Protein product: CASSTQGYSTDTQYF.

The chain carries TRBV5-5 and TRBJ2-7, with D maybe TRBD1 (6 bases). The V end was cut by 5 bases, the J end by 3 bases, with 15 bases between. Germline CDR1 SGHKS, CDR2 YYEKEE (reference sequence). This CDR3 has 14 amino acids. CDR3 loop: CASSPPGTIYEQYF. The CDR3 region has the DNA TGTGCCAGCAGTCCCCCCGGGACAATCTACGAGCAGTACTTC.

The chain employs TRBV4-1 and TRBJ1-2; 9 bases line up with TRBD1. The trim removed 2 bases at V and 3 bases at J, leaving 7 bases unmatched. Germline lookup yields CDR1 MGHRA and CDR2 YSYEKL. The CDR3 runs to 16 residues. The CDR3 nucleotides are TGCGCCAGCAGCCAACCTGACAGGGGGTTATACTATGGCTACACCTTC. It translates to CASSQPDRGLYYGYTF.